These T cell receptor beta chains were read from a single sample in a study of CD8 T cells in Susac syndrome. TCRdb itself ran the immunoSEQ multiplex PCR reads through MiXCR, one entry per CDR3 protein. The sample shows around 190,000 distinct CDR3 sequences, roughly 95% of them seen only once. Sequencing was performed on CD4+ T cells from PBMCs. The receptors come from a human donor in good health. The CDR3 runs from the conserved cysteine through the conserved F or W. The order of the fields is CDR3 protein, CDR3 DNA, D gene, clone size, V gene, J gene. A D gene is named only where the DNA matches it firmly. Clone size, where shown, is once, few, many, or a class for clones that have expanded.

CDR3aa: CASSSNPGTDAYEQYF; CDR3nt: TGTGCCAGCAGTTCAAATCCCGGGACTGACGCCTACGAGCAGTACTTC; d_gene: .; abundance: .; v_gene: TRBV27; j_gene: TRBJ2-7
CDR3aa: CASSLDGSYGYTF; CDR3nt: TGTGCCAGCAGCTTAGACGGATCATATGGCTACACCTTC; d_gene: .; abundance: .; v_gene: TRBV7-3; j_gene: TRBJ1-2
CDR3aa: CASRRGGENEQFF; CDR3nt: TGTGCCAGCAGGAGGGGGGGAGAGAATGAGCAGTTCTTC; d_gene: .; abundance: .; v_gene: TRBV7-9; j_gene: TRBJ2-1
CDR3aa: CASSFSTGNYEQYF; CDR3nt: TGTGCCAGCAGCTTCTCGACAGGGAACTACGAGCAGTACTTC; d_gene: TRBD1; abundance: .; v_gene: TRBV7-2; j_gene: TRBJ2-7
CDR3aa: CSVGRATNEKLFF; CDR3nt: TGCAGCGTTGGGCGGGCAACTAATGAAAAACTGTTTTTT; d_gene: .; abundance: .; v_gene: TRBV29-1; j_gene: TRBJ1-4
CDR3aa: CASSLGGSLDNEQFF; CDR3nt: TGCGCCAGCAGCTTGGGCGGGAGTCTTGATAATGAGCAGTTCTTC; d_gene: TRBD2; abundance: .; v_gene: TRBV5-1; j_gene: TRBJ2-1
CDR3aa: CAMTSSSRLETQYF; CDR3nt: TGTGCGATGACTAGCTCCTCAAGACTGGAGACCCAGTACTTC; d_gene: TRBD2; abundance: .; v_gene: TRBV30; j_gene: TRBJ2-5
CDR3aa: CSARAGTSGRNEQFF; CDR3nt: TGCAGTGCTAGAGCGGGGACTAGCGGGAGGAATGAGCAGTTCTTC; d_gene: TRBD2; abundance: .; v_gene: TRBV20-1; j_gene: TRBJ2-1
CDR3aa: CATSKDQETQYF; CDR3nt: TGTGCCACCAGCAAGGACCAAGAGACCCAGTACTTC; d_gene: .; abundance: .; v_gene: TRBV15; j_gene: TRBJ2-5
CDR3aa: CSAGLPEGSSYNEQFF; CDR3nt: TGCAGTGCCGGACTACCTGAGGGAAGCTCCTACAATGAGCAGTTCTTC; d_gene: .; abundance: .; v_gene: TRBV20-1; j_gene: TRBJ2-1
CDR3aa: CSVGDGGYTF; CDR3nt: TGCAGCGTTGGGGATGGTGGCTACACCTTC; d_gene: .; abundance: .; v_gene: TRBV29-1; j_gene: TRBJ1-2
CDR3aa: CASSVSGTSFRLEQFF; CDR3nt: TGTGCCAGCAGTGTTTCCGGGACTAGCTTCAGACTTGAGCAGTTCTTC; d_gene: TRBD2; abundance: once; v_gene: TRBV27; j_gene: TRBJ2-1
CDR3aa: CASSQGDGSYGYTF; CDR3nt: TGTGCCAGCAGCCAAGGTGACGGTTCCTATGGCTACACCTTC; d_gene: .; abundance: .; v_gene: TRBV3-1; j_gene: TRBJ1-2
CDR3aa: CASTGGAHQPQHF; CDR3nt: TGTGCCAGCACCGGGGGGGCGCATCAGCCCCAGCATTTT; d_gene: .; abundance: .; v_gene: TRBV3-1; j_gene: TRBJ1-5
CDR3aa: CASSSDRGLGYTF; CDR3nt: TGTGCCAGCAGTTCTGACAGGGGGCTTGGCTACACCTTC; d_gene: TRBD1; abundance: .; v_gene: TRBV7-3; j_gene: TRBJ1-2
CDR3aa: CSARDLIRDAKNIQYF; CDR3nt: TGCAGTGCTAGAGATCTGATCAGGGATGCCAAAAACATTCAGTACTTC; d_gene: .; abundance: once; v_gene: TRBV20-1; j_gene: TRBJ2-4
CDR3aa: CASSNGQGRNEQFF; CDR3nt: TGTGCCAGCAGTAATGGACAGGGGCGAAATGAGCAGTTCTTC; d_gene: TRBD1; abundance: few; v_gene: TRBV6-1; j_gene: TRBJ2-1
CDR3aa: CASSFAGSSYNEQFF; CDR3nt: TGTGCCAGCAGCTTCGCAGGGAGCTCCTACAATGAGCAGTTCTTC; d_gene: .; abundance: .; v_gene: TRBV7-3; j_gene: TRBJ2-1
CDR3aa: CSARDRTHIQTQYF; CDR3nt: TGCAGTGCTAGAGATCGGACTCATATTCAGACCCAGTACTTC; d_gene: .; abundance: .; v_gene: TRBV20-1; j_gene: TRBJ2-5
CDR3aa: CASSLSLESAGYTF; CDR3nt: TGTGCCAGCAGCCTCTCATTAGAATCGGCGGGCTACACCTTC; d_gene: .; abundance: .; v_gene: TRBV3-1; j_gene: TRBJ1-2
CDR3aa: CSVSTSGAYNEQFF; CDR3nt: TGCAGCGTCTCTACTAGCGGCGCCTACAATGAGCAGTTCTTC; d_gene: TRBD2; abundance: .; v_gene: TRBV29-1; j_gene: TRBJ2-1
CDR3aa: CASSPVGGHRELFF; CDR3nt: TGTGCCAGCAGCCCGGTGGGTGGACACCGGGAGCTGTTTTTT; d_gene: .; abundance: .; v_gene: TRBV14; j_gene: TRBJ2-2
CDR3aa: CASRLAGANEQYF; CDR3nt: TGTGCCAGCAGGCTAGCGGGAGCCAACGAGCAGTACTTC; d_gene: TRBD2; abundance: .; v_gene: TRBV12-3/TRBV12-4; j_gene: TRBJ2-7
CDR3aa: CATSRERNQPQHF; CDR3nt: TGTGCCACCAGCAGAGAGCGAAATCAGCCCCAGCATTTT; d_gene: .; abundance: .; v_gene: TRBV15; j_gene: TRBJ1-5